The 15 T cell receptor beta chains below come from one sample, sequenced in a study of T cells in Graves' hyperthyroidism and ophthalmopathy. Using RNA transcripts as the source, TCR beta CDR3 regions were amplified. With the HTBI primer set, the TCR CDR3 went through a first round of RT-PCR. TCRdb redid the calling of the multiplex PCR reads with MiXCR, one entry per CDR3 protein. This table holds roughly 500,000 distinct CDR3 sequences, 46% found once. Sequenced sample: peripheral blood or thyroid tissue (not recorded which). The receptors come from an adult woman with Graves' disease, either hyperthyroidism or ophthalmopathy (not recorded which).

The sample holds many counts of this clonotype. V gene TRBV19 combines with J gene TRBJ2-5; possibly TRBD1 for D (5 bases). The germline CDR1 and CDR2 sequences are LNHDA and SQIVND (reference sequence). The CDR3 has 14 amino acids. With 4 bases removed from V and 2 bases from J, the gap between germline ends came to 11 bases. CDR3 residues: CASSRWRQQETQYF. The CDR3 DNA is TGTGCCAGTAGTAGATGGCGACAGCAAGAGACCCAGTACTTC.

The chain is built from TRBV20-1 and TRBJ2-5; 8 bases fit TRBD2. Losses at the gene ends were 6 bases for V and 3 bases for J; bases not matched to a gene: 15. The CDR3 totals 16 residues. CDR1 is DFQATT, CDR2 SNEGSKA, per germline (reference sequence). The CDR3 spells CSAQGSSGPTEETQYF. CDR3 coding DNA: TGCAGTGCCCAGGGATCTAGCGGGCCCACGGAAGAGACCCAGTACTTC.

This chain uses TRBV7-6 with TRBJ1-1; TRBD1 agrees at 7 bases. Germline CDR1 and CDR2: SGHVS and FNYEAQ. V gave up 3 bases and J gave up 7 bases; unmatched junction bases: 11. The CDR3 is 15 residues long. CDR3 coding DNA: TGTGCCAGCAGCTTGCGACAGGGCGAACTCTATGAAGCTTTCTTT. It encodes CASSLRQGELYEAFF.

This clonotype was detected many times. J is TRBJ2-7 and V is TRBV6-1, with TRBD2 identical over 7 bases. The CDR3 has 13 residues. The germline CDR1 and CDR2 sequences are MNHNS and SASEGT. V shed 7 bases and J 0 bases; nucleotides not matched to a gene: 3. This CDR3 reads CASTSGTSYEQYF. Written as DNA, the CDR3 is TGTGCCAGCACCAGCGGGACCTCCTACGAGCAGTACTTC.

This clonotype was detected many times. The J gene is TRBJ1-5, the V gene TRBV27; D is undetermined. The length of the CDR3 is 9 residues. CDR1 MNHEY and CDR2 SMNVEV come from the germline V gene (reference sequence). Deletions cut 8 bases from V and 10 bases from J, with 6 bases between. In DNA, the CDR3 is TGTGCCAGCGGGAATCCCCAGCATTTT. It specifies CASGNPQHF.

As regards this clonotype: It may be a read error: a sequence one base away is much more abundant. The rearrangement links TRBV6-6 to TRBJ1-3; weak D call: TRBD1 (5 bases). The CDR3 has 16 residues. The germline CDR1 and CDR2 sequences are MNHNY and SVGAGI (reference sequence). The CDR3 coding sequence is TGTGCCAGCAGTTACTCGGACATTTTCTCTGGAAACACCATGTATTTT. Protein: CASSYSDIFSGNTMYF.

This clonotype was counted between two and nine times. The V and J genes are TRBV19 and TRBJ1-1; tentatively, D is TRBD1 (5 bases). The CDR3 totals 13 residues. Germline V gene lookup returns CDR1 LNHDA and CDR2 SQIVND (reference sequence). The V gene lost 4 bases and the J gene lost 7 bases, with 13 bases spanning the gap. This CDR3 is CASSRTRGSEAFF. In DNA form, the CDR3 reads TGTGCCAGTAGTAGGACAAGAGGTAGTGAAGCTTTCTTT.

There are many counts of this clonotype. The genes are TRBV29-1 and TRBJ2-5, with D perhaps TRBD2 (6 bases). Per germline, CDR1 SQVTM and CDR2 ANQGSEA. V lost 8 bases and J lost 5, with 18 bases in between. This CDR3 has 13 amino acids. The CDR3: CSIAGPAGETQYF. The CDR3 DNA follows: TGCAGCATCGCGGGGCCGGCGGGGGAGACCCAGTACTTC. Full variable domain (missing parts from reference TRBV29-1 and TRBJ2-5): SAVISQKPSRDICQRGTSLTIQCQVDSQVTMMFWYRQQPGQSLTLIATANQGSEATYESGFVIDKFPISRPNLTFSTLTVSNMSPEDSSIYLCSIAGPAGETQYFGPGTRLLVL.

V usage is TRBV20-1 and J usage is TRBJ2-7, with 9 bases lining up with TRBD2. The CDR3 contains 13 residues. Germline values: CDR1 DFQATT, CDR2 SNEGSKA (reference sequence). With V trimmed by 5 bases and J by 5 bases, 7 bases remained unmatched. DNA of the CDR3: TGCAGTGCTTGGGCTAGCGGGGCTCACGAGCAGTACTTC. Translation: CSAWASGAHEQYF.

This clonotype turned up a few times. The chain joins TRBV30 to TRBJ1-6; TRBD1 aligns across 7 bases. The V and J ends lost 5 bases and 11 bases, in that order; junction bases with no gene match: 12. Germline loops: CDR1 GTSNPN, CDR2 SVGIG (reference sequence). This CDR3 region has 14 residues. The CDR3 bases are TGTGCCTGGCGTTCAAACAGGGGATTGACACCCCTCCACTTT. Protein sequence: CAWRSNRGLTPLHF.

This clonotype was picked up many times. The V call is TRBV5-1, the J call TRBJ2-7, with D possibly being TRBD2 (7 bases). The CDR3 runs to 13 residues. The germline V and J ends were trimmed by 5 bases and 3 bases, with 12 bases remaining between them. Germline CDR1 and CDR2: SGHRS and YFSETQ. CDR3 residues: CASSPGGHYEQYF. The CDR3 nucleotides are TGCGCCAGCAGTCCGGGGGGCCACTACGAGCAGTACTTC.

This chain joins TRBV30 and TRBJ2-2; D gene uncertain. The V gene lost 3 bases and the J gene lost 6 bases, with 14 bases spanning the gap. The germline V gene encodes CDR1 GTSNPN and CDR2 SVGIG (reference sequence). This CDR3 contains 14 residues. This chain's CDR3 is CAWSAWSIAGELFF. In DNA form, the CDR3 reads TGTGCCTGGAGCGCGTGGAGCATTGCCGGGGAGCTGTTTTTT.

This clonotype was observed at least ten times. This chain links TRBV25-1 with TRBJ1-5; D call uncertain. V shed 1 base and J shed 0 bases, with 4 bases lying between them. From germline, CDR1 is MGHDK and CDR2 SYGVNS. The CDR3 spans 14 residues. CDR3 sequence reads: CASSEWGSNQPQHF. The CDR3 DNA reads as TGTGCCAGCAGTGAATGGGGTAGCAATCAGCCCCAGCATTTT.

This clonotype was detected ten times or more. The gene calls are TRBV19 and TRBJ1-1, with D perhaps TRBD1 (5 bases). V was shortened by 10 bases and J by 4 bases, with 13 bases between the two germline ends. The CDR3 is 12 residues long. Germline CDR1 is LNHDA and CDR2 is SQIVND (reference sequence). The CDR3 DNA follows: TGTGCCACCTTCTCTGGGACCACTGAAGCTTTCTTT. It yields the protein CATFSGTTEAFF.

The sample holds many counts of this clonotype. This chain connects TRBV28 to TRBJ1-5; D gene unclear. This CDR3 contains 12 residues. From germline, CDR1 is MDHEN and CDR2 SYDVKM. Trimming cost V 8 bases and J 4 bases, with 9 bases left between them. The CDR3 is CASASGNQPQHF. CDR3 in DNA: TGTGCCAGCGCCTCGGGGAATCAGCCCCAGCATTTT. The whole variable domain, remainder taken from reference TRBV28 and TRBJ1-5, is DVKVTQSSRYLVKRTGEKVFLECVQDMDHENMFWYRQDPGLGLRLIYFSYDVKMKEKGDIPEGYSVSREKKERFSLILESASTNQTSMYLCASASGNQPQHFGDGTRLSIL.